These T cell receptor beta chains were read from a single sample in a study of T cell changes during pregnancy in multiple sclerosis. Assay: immunoSEQ multiplex PCR; the TCRdb copy retains only in-frame clones and omits some. Of 80,000 to 95,000 clones listed, 90% to 95% are singletons. This specimen consisted of peripheral blood, obtained in the second trimester of pregnancy. Source of these receptors: a female donor with multiple sclerosis, enrolled in a pregnancy study. The CDR3 runs from the conserved cysteine through the conserved F or W. D genes are given only for firm matches.

V gene	D gene	J gene	CDR3 length	CDR3 protein	CDR3 DNA
TRBV28	-	TRBJ2-3	14	CASSLSQSTDTQYF	TGTGCCAGCAGTTTAAGTCAGAGCACAGATACGCAGTATTTT
TRBV6-5	TRBD2	TRBJ2-7	15	CASSYSLAGSYEQYF	TGTGCCAGCAGTTACTCGCTAGCGGGCTCCTACGAGCAGTACTTC
TRBV27	TRBD2	TRBJ2-1	16	CASSLSGLAGSNEQFF	TGTGCCAGCAGTTTATCCGGACTAGCGGGTTCGAATGAGCAGTTCTTC
TRBV10-3	-	TRBJ2-7	11	CAISYSGEQYF	TGTGCCATCAGTTATAGTGGCGAGCAGTACTTC
TRBV4-1	-	TRBJ2-7	12	CASSQVRGEQYF	TGCGCCAGCAGCCAGGTCCGGGGCGAGCAGTACTTC
TRBV25-1	-	TRBJ2-5	15	CASSGGGFIGETQYF	TGTGCCAGCAGTGGCGGCGGGTTTATCGGAGAGACCCAGTACTTC
TRBV4-3	TRBD2	TRBJ2-1	16	CASSQGTSGVYNEQFF	TGCGCCAGCAGCCAAGGGACTAGCGGGGTCTACAATGAGCAGTTCTTC
TRBV5-1	-	TRBJ1-1	16	CASSLALGGPNTEAFF	TGCGCCAGCAGCTTGGCCTTAGGGGGTCCGAACACTGAAGCTTTCTTT
TRBV27	TRBD1	TRBJ2-5	15	CASSRSGTGGIAQYF	TGTGCCAGCAGCCGGTCCGGGACAGGGGGTATCGCCCAGTACTTC
TRBV18	TRBD1	TRBJ1-5	15	CASSPGRGLTQPQHF	TGTGCCAGCTCACCTGGCAGGGGGCTCACTCAGCCCCAGCATTTT
TRBV4-1	TRBD1	TRBJ1-3	15	CASSQVGTVGNTIYF	TGCGCCAGCAGCCAAGTAGGGACAGTTGGAAACACCATATATTTT
TRBV13	TRBD1	TRBJ2-2	15	CATLTGTGMPGELFF	TGTGCCACCCTTACCGGGACAGGGATGCCCGGGGAGCTGTTTTTT